This T cell receptor (beta chain) is from a study of OX40 agonist ivuxolimab in advanced cancers. Study-wide points: Certain nonresponders additionally had low normalized T-cell clonal expansion.

Looked up from germline, CDR1 is SNHLY and CDR2 is FYNNEI. This CDR3 contains 14 residues. The V gene lost 6 bases and the J gene lost 0 bases, with 9 bases spanning the gap. The protocol was immunoSEQ multiplex PCR, while the TCRdb copy is restricted to in-frame clones and leaves out a portion. Here the sample spans roughly 86,000 clones, 85% to 95% being singletons. Note on this clone: Its antigen is unidentified.

Sequencing was performed on CD4+ or CD8+ T cells sorted from blood, taken in a trial of the OX40 agonist ivuxolimab. This receptor was identified in an adult with an advanced solid tumor such as melanoma, head and neck, liver or kidney cancer. The chain uses TRBV2 and TRBJ2-1; a possible D gene is TRBD2 (5 bases). CDR3 protein: CASRVGSSYNEQFF. The CDR3 nucleotides read TGTGCCAGCAGAGTAGGGAGCTCCTACAATGAGCAGTTCTTC.